This is a list of T cell receptor beta chains from one sample in a study of T-cell memory formation after mild COVID-19. MiXCR, applied by TCRdb to the 5' RACE reads, yields one record per CDR3 protein. The sample shows roughly 560,000 distinct CDR3 sequences, approximately 20% of them seen only once. Specimen: PBMCs or a T cell subset sorted from them (not recorded which). These receptors came from an adult woman who had mild COVID-19 (a few samples of this study predate the infection). Cell type and time point are not known. Each CDR3 is given with its conserved first and last residue. Rows may omit the clone size; those that give it use once, few, many or a size class.

j_gene	abundance	v_gene	CDR3aa
TRBJ1-1	.	TRBV29-1	CSVDQGLLNTEAFF
TRBJ2-3	.	TRBV5-1	CASSPGTSGTTDTQYF
TRBJ2-3	few	TRBV10-3	CAISVQRDTQYF
TRBJ2-7	.	TRBV7-6	CASSGGRVDEQYF
TRBJ2-7	.	TRBV2	CASSEAGNTGEQYF
TRBJ2-7	.	TRBV19	CASSRDRVVDEQYF
TRBJ2-7	.	TRBV12-3/TRBV12-4	CASRFTKSSPTYEQYF
TRBJ2-1	.	TRBV9	CASSDPALPHNEQFF
TRBJ2-2	few	TRBV6-5	CASRPGQGAVGELFF
TRBJ2-3	.	TRBV4-3	CASSQDGRNTDTQYF
TRBJ2-7	.	TRBV27	CASSPLGEGLSSYEQYF
TRBJ2-1	.	TRBV9	CASSPNPGTSGRGNEQFF
TRBJ1-4	few	TRBV20-1	CSASTSQGITTNEKLFF
TRBJ1-2	few	TRBV11-2	CASSSPRWAGSGYTF
TRBJ2-1	.	TRBV29-1	CSVGRSYNEQFF
TRBJ2-1	few	TRBV19	CASTGDYNEQFF
TRBJ2-3	few	TRBV18	CASSQGLGRADTQYF
TRBJ1-1	few	TRBV5-6	CASSRSDRLNTEAFF
TRBJ2-6	.	TRBV19	CASSPLSSGANVLTF
TRBJ2-1	.	TRBV7-3	CASITPPWEGGYNEQFF
TRBJ2-3	few	TRBV11-2	CASSSGIGDTQYF
TRBJ2-7	few	TRBV5-6	CASSLRSGGPFYEQYF
TRBJ1-4	.	TRBV20-1	CSARRNAKLFF
TRBJ1-3	few	TRBV20-1	CSAPLNYFGNTIYF
TRBJ2-3	.	TRBV5-1	CASSWTSGASTDTQYF
TRBJ2-7	few	TRBV3-1	CASSRTSGNLEQYF
TRBJ2-5	.	TRBV15	CATSRVVRTSGSLEETQYF
TRBJ2-2	few	TRBV6-1	CASSEGTHRELFF
TRBJ2-7	many	TRBV7-8	CASSLGEVYEQYF
TRBJ2-2	.	TRBV20-1	CSALRWGPGTGELFF
TRBJ2-5	few	TRBV4-3	CASSQGFAGFQTQYF
TRBJ1-2	few	TRBV15	CATSRVSGNYGYTF
TRBJ2-1	.	TRBV11-1	CASSLFSGVDNEQFF
TRBJ1-1	few	TRBV7-6	CASSPDRAATEAFF
TRBJ1-1	few	TRBV7-9	CASSLTDNTEAFF
TRBJ2-5	.	TRBV5-1	CASTSGRLQETQYF
TRBJ2-3	.	TRBV20-1	CSASLSTDTQYF
TRBJ2-3	.	TRBV9	CASSAGYGTDTQYF
TRBJ2-7	few	TRBV4-3	CASSDSPKEAVYEQYF
TRBJ2-3	few	TRBV7-2	CASSKYSLAGNTDTQYF
TRBJ2-7	many	TRBV7-2	CASSLSVLWEQYF
TRBJ1-1	few	TRBV12-3/TRBV12-4	CASSYGPGRLGNPEAFF
TRBJ2-5	few	TRBV24-1	CATRGIGETQYF
TRBJ2-7	.	TRBV20-1	CSARIQSSQISSYEQYF
TRBJ1-5	.	TRBV4-1	CASSQDPLWTAQPQHF
TRBJ1-1	.	TRBV20-1	CSARSSMNTEAFF